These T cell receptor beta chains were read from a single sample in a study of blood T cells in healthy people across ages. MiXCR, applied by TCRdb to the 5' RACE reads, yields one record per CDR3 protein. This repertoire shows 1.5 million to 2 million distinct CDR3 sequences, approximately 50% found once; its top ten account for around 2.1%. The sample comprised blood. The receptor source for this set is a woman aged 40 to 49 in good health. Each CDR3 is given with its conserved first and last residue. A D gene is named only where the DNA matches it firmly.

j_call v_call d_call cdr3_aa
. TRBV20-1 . CSASGLSSYNEQYF
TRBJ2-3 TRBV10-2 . CASMSAGEVLGTDTQYF
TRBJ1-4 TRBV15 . CATSRGTDEKLFF
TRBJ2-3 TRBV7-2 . CASSLLAPADTQYF
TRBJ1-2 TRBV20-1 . CSALHGGVYGYTF
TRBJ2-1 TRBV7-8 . CASSPERTFSEQFF
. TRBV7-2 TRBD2 CASSLAIVTSGAKTQYF
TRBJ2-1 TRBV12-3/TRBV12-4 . CASSFTASNEQFF
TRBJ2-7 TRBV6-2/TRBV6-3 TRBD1 CASSQYAGTGVIEQYF
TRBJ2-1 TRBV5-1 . CASSSAKGNEQFF
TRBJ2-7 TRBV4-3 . CASSQTGQPPYEQYF
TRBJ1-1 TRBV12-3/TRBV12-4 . CASSAAYTEAFF
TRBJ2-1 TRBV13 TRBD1 CASSSGQVGEQFF
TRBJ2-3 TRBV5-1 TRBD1 CASSLDPTGATDTQYF
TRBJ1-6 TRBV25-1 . CASSEGHIYNSPLHF
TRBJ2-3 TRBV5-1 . CASSFFPAGTDTQYF
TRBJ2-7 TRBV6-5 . CASSQPDSGYEQYF
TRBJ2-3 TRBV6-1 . CASSKRDAGGDTQYF
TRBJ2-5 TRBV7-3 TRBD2 CASSRIRGGLETQYF
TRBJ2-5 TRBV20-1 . CSARDTSRETQYF
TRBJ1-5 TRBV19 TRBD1 CASRQDRAPNQPQHF
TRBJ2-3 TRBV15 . CATSSPGEGGHHSDTQYF
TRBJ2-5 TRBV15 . CATSRFSGLSGQETQYF
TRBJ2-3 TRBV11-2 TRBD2 CASSLRTSGGRTDTQYF
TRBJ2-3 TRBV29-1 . CSVTVGKSTDTQYF
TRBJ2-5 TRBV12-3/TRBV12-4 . CASSGSETQYF
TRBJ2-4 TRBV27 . CASSFGEGNIQYF